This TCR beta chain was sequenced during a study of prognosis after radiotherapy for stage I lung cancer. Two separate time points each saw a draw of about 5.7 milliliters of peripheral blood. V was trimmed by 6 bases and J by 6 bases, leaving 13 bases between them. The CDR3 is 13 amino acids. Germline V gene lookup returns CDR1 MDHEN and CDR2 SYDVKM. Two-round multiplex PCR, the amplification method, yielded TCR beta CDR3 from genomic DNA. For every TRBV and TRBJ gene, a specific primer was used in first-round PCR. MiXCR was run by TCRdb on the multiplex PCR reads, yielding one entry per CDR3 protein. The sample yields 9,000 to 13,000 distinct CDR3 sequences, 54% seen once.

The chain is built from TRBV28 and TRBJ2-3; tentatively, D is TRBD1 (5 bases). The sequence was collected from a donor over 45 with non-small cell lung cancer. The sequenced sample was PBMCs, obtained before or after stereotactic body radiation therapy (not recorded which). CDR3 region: CASRGYGADTQYF. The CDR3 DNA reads TGTGCCAGCAGAGGATATGGGGCGGATACGCAGTATTTT. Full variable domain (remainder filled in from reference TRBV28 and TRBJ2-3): DVKVTQSSRYLVKRTGEKVFLECVQDMDHENMFWYRQDPGLGLRLIYFSYDVKMKEKGDIPEGYSVSREKKERFSLILESASTNQTSMYLCASRGYGADTQYFGPGTRLTVL.